The clone carrying this T cell receptor beta chain was detected once. Central memory, naive, regulatory and stem cell-like memory CD4+ cells were sorted by CD45RO/CCR7/CD25/CD127/CD95/CD27. This sample is part of a study of beta chain features in type 1 diabetes. Expressed TCRB transcripts were sequenced after all isolated RNA was converted to cDNA. TCRdb's table, derived via immunoSEQ multiplex PCR, lists solely in-frame clones and lacks some. Among 900,000 or so clones, roughly 15% were seen once, and the ten largest hold around 0.02%. The CDR3 contains 15 residues. V lost 6 bases, J lost 7 bases, and 6 bases stayed unmatched. Germline-derived CDR1 and CDR2 are MRHNA and SNTAGT.

J is TRBJ2-1 and V is TRBV6-4; 13 bases map to TRBD2. The material sequenced was naive CD4+ T cells from blood. The TCR originated in a woman aged 18-29 years in good health. CDR3 region: CASSKLAGGYNEQFF. The CDR3 nucleotides are TGTGCCAGCAGCAAACTAGCGGGAGGGTATAATGAGCAGTTCTTC.